This entry lists 27 T cell receptor beta chains sequenced from one sample in a study of blood T cell repertoires in COVID-19. Libraries were prepared by immunoSEQ multiplex PCR; TCRdb keeps only in-frame clonotypes and omits some of them. The sample lists 40,000 to 55,000 clones; approximately 80% were seen once. Sequences were obtained from PBMCs or T cells enriched from blood (not recorded which). These receptors were taken from a woman between 50 and 59 years old with acute COVID-19.

The chain employs TRBV3-1 (or the pseudogene TRBV3-2) and TRBJ1-6; D is undetermined. CDR3 length: 12 residues. V was cut by 2 bases and J by 9 bases, with 5 bases left in between. Germline V gives CDR1 LGHDT, CDR2 YNNKEL (reference sequence). In DNA form, the CDR3 reads TGTGCCAGCAGCCAACTAGGTTCACCCCTCCACTTT. Protein product: CASSQLGSPLHF.

This clone has just one count. V gene TRBV19 combines with J gene TRBJ1-1; tentative D call: TRBD1 (5 bases). Germline values: CDR1 LNHDA, CDR2 SQIVND (reference sequence). Between the trimmed V and J ends, which lost 2 bases and 1 base, there was a span of 11 bases. The CDR3 is 15 amino acids. The CDR3 coding sequence is TGTGCCAGTAGTATATCCGGGGGTTCGAACACTGAAGCTTTCTTT. Translating gives CASSISGGSNTEAFF.

CDR3 coding DNA: TGTGCCAGCAGCTTGGTTCTAGCGGGGGGAGAGACCCAGTACTTC. This gives the protein CASSLVLAGGETQYF. The V call is TRBV5-6, the J call TRBJ2-5; 11 nucleotides match TRBD2. This CDR3 has 15 amino acids. V lost 0 bases, J lost 4 bases, and 2 bases stayed unmatched. The germline V gene has CDR1 SGHDT and CDR2 YYEEEE.

V is TRBV16 and J is TRBJ1-1; no definite D call. The ends were cut back, 1 base at V and 0 bases at J, with 9 bases in the middle. The CDR3 is 15 amino acids. CDR1 is KGHSY and CDR2 is FQNENV in the germline V gene. The CDR3 nucleotides are TGTGCCAGCAGCCAATTGCGGGTCTTGAACACTGAAGCTTTCTTT. This gives the protein CASSQLRVLNTEAFF.

The V call is TRBV5-1, the J call TRBJ2-1; D gene unclear. This CDR3 contains 15 residues. V lost 4 bases to trimming and J lost 5 bases, with 16 bases between them. In germline, CDR1 is SGHRS, CDR2 YFSETQ. The CDR3 sequence: CASSPTALSDNEQFF. As DNA, the CDR3 is TGCGCCAGCAGCCCCACAGCCCTGTCCGACAATGAGCAGTTCTTC.

V and J are TRBV3-1 (or the pseudogene TRBV3-2) and TRBJ1-6; D is ambiguous. Germline CDR1 LGHDT, CDR2 YNNKEL (reference sequence). The CDR3 runs to 15 residues. The germline V and J ends were trimmed by 1 base and 5 bases, with 9 bases remaining between them. CDR3 in amino acids: CASSQGTTNNSPLHF. The CDR3 DNA is TGTGCCAGCAGCCAAGGCACAACGAATAATTCACCCCTCCACTTT.

The chain recombines TRBV2 with TRBJ1-6, with a weak D call TRBD1 (6 bases). The V gene lost 7 bases and the J gene lost 0 bases, with 10 bases spanning the gap. Germline V gene data show CDR1 as SNHLY and CDR2 as FYNNEI. This CDR3 contains 15 residues. CDR3 sequence: CASKGGSSYNSPLHF. In DNA form, the CDR3 reads TGTGCCAGCAAGGGGGGGAGCTCCTATAATTCACCCCTCCACTTT.

This rearrangement joins TRBV6-6 to TRBJ2-4, with D possibly matching TRBD2 (6 bases). The CDR3 spans 17 residues. The V end lost 5 bases, the J end lost 3 bases, and 20 bases lay between the germline ends. Germline CDR1 is MNHNY and CDR2 is SVGAGI (reference sequence). The CDR3 region is CASSPHRGGAGKNIQYF. The CDR3 nucleotides are TGTGCCAGCAGTCCCCATCGAGGAGGAGCGGGCAAAAACATTCAGTACTTC.

CDR3 bases: TGTGCCAGCTCACCGGACACCCGACGGGATACGCAGTATTTT. It yields the protein CASSPDTRRDTQYF. The chain recombines TRBV18 with TRBJ2-3, with TRBD1 as a possible D gene (5 bases). Germline V gene data show CDR1 as KGHSH and CDR2 as LQKENI. V shed 3 bases and J shed 6 bases, with 13 bases lying between them. This CDR3 contains 14 residues.

The chain joins TRBV3-1 (or the pseudogene TRBV3-2) to TRBJ2-3; tentatively, D is TRBD2 (6 bases). V shed 5 bases and J shed 2 bases, with 14 bases lying between them. Germline V gene sequence: CDR1 LGHDT, CDR2 YNNKEL (reference sequence). The CDR3 is made up of 15 amino acids. CDR3 region: CASSGGTTLTDTQYF. The CDR3 region has the DNA TGTGCCAGCAGCGGGGGGACGACCCTCACAGATACGCAGTATTTT.

The chain employs TRBV16 and TRBJ2-2; D unresolved. Trimming removed 0 bases at V and 1 base at J, with 6 bases between. The CDR3 length is 15 residues. From germline, CDR1 is KGHSY and CDR2 FQNENV. This CDR3 is CASSQSPGNTGELFF. CDR3 nucleotides: TGTGCCAGCAGCCAATCCCCAGGGAACACCGGGGAGCTGTTTTTT.

This clone was found once. The chain has TRBV19 and TRBJ2-2; 10 positions match TRBD1. The germline V gene has CDR1 LNHDA and CDR2 SQIVND (reference sequence). The CDR3 is 15 residues long. J gave up 7 bases and V 1 base, and 3 bases lay outside the gene matches. The DNA of the CDR3 is TGTGCCAGTAGTATAGTAGACAGGGGGCACGGGGAGCTGTTTTTT. As protein: CASSIVDRGHGELFF. The variable domain in full, with the rest retrieved from reference TRBV19 and TRBJ2-2, is DGGITQSPKYLFRKEGQNVTLSCEQNLNHDAMYWYRQDPGQGLRLIYYSQIVNDFQKGDIAEGYSVSREKKESFPLTVTSAQKNPTAFYLCASSIVDRGHGELFFGEGSRLTVL.

The rearrangement joins TRBV3-1 (or the pseudogene TRBV3-2) to TRBJ1-4, with 10 bases lining up with TRBD1. With V trimmed by 4 bases and J by 11 bases, 1 base remained unmatched. The germline V gene encodes CDR1 LGHDT and CDR2 YNNKEL (reference sequence). CDR3 length: 12 amino acids. The CDR3 nucleotides read TGTGCCAGCAGCCTGGACAGGGGGAAACTGTTTTTT. The encoded protein is CASSLDRGKLFF.

The chain links TRBV9 to TRBJ1-1; D uncertain. Trimming removed 0 bases from V and 0 bases from J, with 9 bases in between. The CDR3 length is 15 residues. Per the germline V gene, CDR1 is SGDLS and CDR2 is YYNGEE. The CDR3 nucleotides are TGTGCCAGCAGCGTAGGAGGTCTGATGAACACTGAAGCTTTCTTT. Its translation is CASSVGGLMNTEAFF.

V is TRBV7-2 and J is TRBJ2-7; possibly TRBD1 for D (5 bases). With 5 bases removed from V and 6 bases from J, the gap between germline ends came to 17 bases. Germline CDR1 is SGHTA and CDR2 is FQGNSA. The CDR3 has 14 residues. CDR3: CASSKTGPISEQYF. The DNA of the CDR3 is TGTGCCAGCAGCAAAACAGGACCTATTTCCGAGCAGTACTTC.

This clone has only a few counts. V gene TRBV9 combines with J gene TRBJ1-5; D ambiguous. Trimming shortened V by 0 bases and J by 5 bases, and 6 bases separated the two germline ends. The germline V gene encodes CDR1 SGDLS and CDR2 YYNGEE. This CDR3 region has 13 residues. The CDR3 loop reads CASSVDLDQPQHF. The CDR3 DNA reads TGTGCCAGCAGCGTAGACTTAGATCAGCCCCAGCATTTT.

The DNA of the CDR3 is TGCAGCGCCAGCCTCCGGGACAGGGTTAGGTACGAGCAGTACTTC. Its translation is CSASLRDRVRYEQYF. The V gene is TRBV29-1, the J gene TRBJ2-7, with 9 nucleotides matching TRBD1. The CDR3 extends over 15 amino acids. V dropped 7 bases and J dropped 4; count of bases not matched to a gene: 14. Germline CDR1 reads SQVTM; CDR2 reads ANQGSEA.

This chain joins TRBV24-1 and TRBJ2-7; D might be TRBD1 (7 bases). Germline assignment: CDR1 KGHDR and CDR2 SFDVKD. Between the trimmed V and J ends, which lost 4 bases and 8 bases, there was a span of 23 bases. The CDR3 length is 16 residues. Here the CDR3 reads CATSEPTGTEGGKQYF. In DNA, the CDR3 is TGTGCCACCAGTGAACCAACCGGGACAGAGGGGGGAAAGCAGTACTTC.

The gene calls are TRBV5-4 and TRBJ2-1; 12 bases are a match to TRBD2. This CDR3 region has 18 residues. With V trimmed by 3 bases and J by 0 bases, 7 bases remained unmatched. CDR1 SGHNT and CDR2 YYREEE come from the germline V gene (reference sequence). The CDR3 nucleotides are TGTGCCAGCAGCTCTGGGACTAGCGGGCCTAGCTCCTACAATGAGCAGTTCTTC. Translating it yields CASSSGTSGPSSYNEQFF.

The rearrangement links TRBV18 to TRBJ2-7, with TRBD1 matching over 8 bases. This CDR3 spans 14 amino acids. V trimming: 1 base; J trimming: 3 bases; junction bases outside the gene matches: 2. Germline CDR1 reads KGHSH; CDR2 reads LQKENI. The CDR3 is CASSPRDRGYEQYF. The CDR3 region has the DNA TGTGCCAGCTCACCACGAGACAGGGGCTACGAGCAGTACTTC.

This clone appeared once. The chain joins TRBV11-3 to TRBJ2-7; TRBD2 matches at 11 bases. J gave up 6 bases and V 1 base, and 2 bases lay outside the gene matches. Germline lookup yields CDR1 SGHNT and CDR2 YENEEA. CDR3 length: 14 amino acids. The CDR3 loop reads CASSLGLAGSEQYF. The CDR3 DNA sequence: TGTGCCAGCAGCTTAGGACTAGCGGGGAGCGAGCAGTACTTC.

This chain joins TRBV4-1 and TRBJ2-5; the D gene is possibly TRBD2 (5 bases). The germline CDR1 and CDR2 sequences are MGHRA and YSYEKL. Trimming left V 0 bases short and J 5 bases short, with 13 bases between. This CDR3 region has 15 residues. The CDR3 loop reads CASSQDPEVRETQYF. In nucleotides, the CDR3 is TGCGCCAGCAGCCAAGATCCGGAGGTCCGGGAGACCCAGTACTTC.

The genes are TRBV2 and TRBJ2-4; 10 nucleotides match TRBD1. The ends lost 6 bases at V and 7 bases at J; junction bases unmatched: 6. Per germline, CDR1 SNHLY and CDR2 FYNNEI. The CDR3 is made up of 14 amino acids. CDR3 sequence: CASSGGQGRNIQYF. The CDR3 DNA sequence: TGTGCCAGCAGCGGGGGACAGGGGAGGAACATTCAGTACTTC.

The chain carries TRBV4-2 and TRBJ1-4; 7 bases align to TRBD1. The CDR3 runs to 16 residues. Trimming at V came to 0 bases and at J to 7 bases, leaving 8 bases not matched to a gene. Germline assignment: CDR1 LGHNA and CDR2 YNFKEQ. The CDR3 nucleotides are TGTGCCAGCAGCCAAGATACGGACAGGAGGATTGAAAAACTGTTTTTT. Translation: CASSQDTDRRIEKLFF.

This clone was observed a handful of times. This chain links TRBV30 with TRBJ1-1; no clear D gene. The CDR3 is 12 amino acids. Germline CDR1 and CDR2: GTSNPN and SVGIG (reference sequence). The V and J ends lost 4 bases and 8 bases respectively, with 14 bases between them. The CDR3, as DNA: TGTGCCTGGAACAACCTAGTAGGCGAAGCTTTCTTT. Its protein is CAWNNLVGEAFF.

In its sample, this clone was seen once. As DNA, the CDR3 is TGTGCCAGCAGCCCCCGGACAGCTAATGGCTACACCTTC. This gives the protein CASSPRTANGYTF. The V gene is TRBV14, the J gene TRBJ1-2; perhaps TRBD1 as D (6 bases). From germline, CDR1 is SGHDN and CDR2 FVKESK. CDR3 length: 13 amino acids. Trimming took 4 bases from V and 6 from J, leaving 12 bases between them.

The genes are TRBV10-2 and TRBJ1-6, with unresolved D. Trimming stripped 3 bases from V and 2 bases from J, with 5 bases between. The length of the CDR3 is 14 residues. CDR1 is WSHSY and CDR2 is SAAADI in the germline V gene. The CDR3 here is CASSDRAYNSPLHF. For the CDR3, the DNA is TGCGCCAGCAGTGATCGGGCCTATAATTCACCCCTCCACTTT.